These 19 T cell receptor beta chains originate from one sample sequenced in a study of Graves' ophthalmopathy and Graves' hyperthyroidism. As the template, RNA transcripts were used to amplify TCR beta CDR3 regions. The authors performed first-round RT-PCR with HTBI primers and then a second-round multiplex PCR. TCRdb analysed the multiplex PCR reads with MiXCR anew, one entry per CDR3 protein. The data show 650,000 to 900,000 distinct CDR3 sequences, approximately 40% seen once. The sequencing sample was made of peripheral blood. Receptor source: an adult man with Graves' ophthalmopathy.

About this clonotype: A much larger clone differs by one base, so this may be a read error. The CDR3 does not close with the conserved phenylalanine or tryptophan, likely indicating a read error. The rearrangement joins TRBV5-6 to TRBJ1-1, with 8 bases lining up with TRBD1. V dropped 3 bases and J dropped 0; count of bases not matched to a gene: 4. Germline CDR1 is SGHDT and CDR2 is YYEEEE. The CDR3 loop spans 15 amino acids. This CDR3 reads CASSWADRVNTEAFS. As DNA, the CDR3 is TGTGCCAGCAGCTGGGCGGACAGGGTGAACACTGAAGCTTTCTCT.

This clonotype has at least ten counts. The chain uses TRBV7-9 and TRBJ2-7, with TRBD1 as a possible D gene (5 bases). The CDR3 length is 14 residues. Trimming cost V 5 bases and J 2 bases, with 13 bases left between them. From germline, CDR1 is SEHNR and CDR2 FQNEAQ (reference sequence). In DNA, the CDR3 is TGTGCCAGCAGCCCCGACAGTTCTACCTACGAGCAGTACTTC. The encoded protein is CASSPDSSTYEQYF. The full variable domain, completed using reference TRBV7-9 and TRBJ2-7, is DTGVSQNPRHKITKRGQNVTFRCDPISEHNRLYWYRQTLGQGPEFLTYFQNEAQLEKSRLLSDRFSAERPKGSFSTLEIQRTEQGDSAMYLCASSPDSSTYEQYFGPGTRLTVT.

This clonotype was detected only once. The chain joins TRBV10-3 to TRBJ2-3, with 9 bases matching TRBD2. The CDR3 has 16 residues. From germline, CDR1 is ENHRY and CDR2 SYGVKD. With 3 bases clipped from V and 2 bases from J, the junction kept 6 bases outside the gene matches. CDR3 DNA: TGTGCCATCAGTGAAAAGGGCGGGGGGGCCACAGATACGCAGTATTTT. Its protein product is CAISEKGGGATDTQYF.

This clonotype was seen a few times. The rearrangement joins TRBV5-1 to TRBJ1-1; TRBD1 agrees at 10 bases. CDR3 length equals 13 residues. Germline CDR1 reads SGHRS; CDR2 reads YFSETQ. V lost 4 bases and J lost 8; bases outside the gene matches: 5. The CDR3 DNA is TGCGCCAGCAGCCCCGGGACAGGGGTCGAAGCTTTCTTT. Its translation is CASSPGTGVEAFF.

The chain joins TRBV2 to TRBJ2-7, with 8 bases identical to TRBD1. V shed 5 bases and J 3 bases; nucleotides not matched to a gene: 9. Looked up from germline, CDR1 is SNHLY and CDR2 is FYNNEI. The CDR3 contains 15 residues. The CDR3 loop reads CASSYLDRAFYEQYF. CDR3 bases: TGTGCCAGCAGTTATTTGGACAGGGCGTTCTACGAGCAGTACTTC.

This clonotype was seen repeatedly, ten times or more. The chain couples TRBV2 to TRBJ1-1, with D unclear. V was shortened by 8 bases and J by 3 bases, with 13 bases between the two germline ends. This CDR3 has 13 amino acids. CDR1 and CDR2 (germline): SNHLY, FYNNEI. CDR3 nucleotides: TGTGCCAGCGGGGTGGTTCGGGACACTGAAGCTTTCTTT. It translates to CASGVVRDTEAFF.

Turning to this clonotype: A much larger clone is a single base away; this may be a read error. This chain connects TRBV16 to TRBJ1-1; weak D call: TRBD1 (5 bases). This CDR3 is 13 amino acids long. Between the trimmed V and J ends, which lost 6 bases and 4 bases, there was a span of 12 bases. Germline CDR1 reads KGHSY; CDR2 reads FQNENV. CDR3 DNA sequence: TGTGCCAGCAGTTACATAGGGGTCACTGAAGCTTTCTTT. It encodes CASSYIGVTEAFF.

The J gene is TRBJ1-6, the V gene TRBV2; TRBD1 matches at 10 bases. V gave up 1 base and J gave up 10 bases; unmatched junction bases: 4. Germline CDR1 SNHLY, CDR2 FYNNEI. This CDR3 is 15 amino acids long. In nucleotides, the CDR3 is TGTGCCAGCAGTGAAGGCGGGACAGGGGAGTCACCCCTCCACTTT. Amino acids: CASSEGGTGESPLHF.

This clonotype was recorded at least ten times. CDR3 region: CASNTGVDSGNTIYF. CDR3 DNA sequence: TGCGCCAGCAACACAGGGGTCGACTCTGGAAACACCATATATTTT. The rearrangement joins TRBV10-2 to TRBJ1-3; 7 positions match TRBD1. After removal of 7 bases from V and 0 bases from J, the junction contained 6 bases not matched to a gene. This CDR3 is 15 amino acids long. CDR1 and CDR2 from the germline V gene are WSHSY and SAAADI.

This clonotype has a handful of counts. The rearrangement links TRBV19 to TRBJ1-5; the D is unclear. V gave up 5 bases and J gave up 0 bases, with 8 bases separating them. This CDR3 has 14 residues. Germline CDR1 LNHDA, CDR2 SQIVND (reference sequence). The CDR3 nucleotides read TGTGCCAGTAGTGCCGGGCCTAGCAATCAGCCCCAGCATTTT. Amino acids: CASSAGPSNQPQHF.

The chain links TRBV4-2 to TRBJ1-3; D remains unclear. Germline V gene data show CDR1 as LGHNA and CDR2 as YNFKEQ. This CDR3 contains 13 residues. V lost 0 bases to trimming and J lost 11 bases, with 11 bases between them. CDR3 amino acids: CASSQDMRVAIYF. The CDR3 DNA follows: TGTGCCAGCAGCCAAGATATGAGAGTCGCCATATATTTT.

The CDR3 DNA reads as TGTGCCAGCAGCCGCCGGGACAGGAGCTTAGAGCAGTACTTC. It is translated as CASSRRDRSLEQYF. The chain uses TRBV7-9 and TRBJ2-7; 8 nucleotides align to TRBD1. This CDR3 has 14 amino acids. The V gene's germline CDR1 is SEHNR and CDR2 FQNEAQ (reference sequence). V dropped 5 bases and J dropped 7; count of bases not matched to a gene: 10.

The chain joins TRBV29-1 to TRBJ1-2; possibly TRBD1 for D (6 bases). Germline values: CDR1 SQVTM, CDR2 ANQGSEA. Trimming took 7 bases from V and 4 from J, leaving 16 bases between them. The CDR3 totals 13 residues. The CDR3 spells CSGGGGSVYGYTF. CDR3 nucleotides: TGCAGCGGAGGTGGGGGCTCGGTCTATGGCTACACCTTC. Full variable domain (outside the CDR3, taken from reference TRBV29-1 and TRBJ1-2): SAVISQKPSRDICQRGTSLTIQCQVDSQVTMMFWYRQQPGQSLTLIATANQGSEATYESGFVIDKFPISRPNLTFSTLTVSNMSPEDSSIYLCSGGGGSVYGYTFGSGTRLTVV.

This clonotype was recorded once. The chain uses TRBV11-2 and TRBJ1-4; D is undetermined. Germline lookup yields CDR1 SGHAT and CDR2 FQNNGV. Trimming stripped 6 bases from V and 5 bases from J, with 16 bases between. This CDR3 spans 15 amino acids. This CDR3 reads CASSLFRSLNEKLFF. The CDR3 nucleotides read TGTGCCAGCAGTTTATTTCGCAGCCTCAATGAAAAACTGTTTTTT.

This chain uses TRBV5-6 with TRBJ2-7, with D unresolved. V lost 4 bases and J lost 4, with 18 bases in between. Germline V gene lookup returns CDR1 SGHDT and CDR2 YYEEEE. The CDR3 has 15 amino acids. CDR3 DNA sequence: TGTGCCAGCAGCAGGGTTGAGAGTCGTATGTACGAGCAGTACTTC. Its protein is CASSRVESRMYEQYF.

This clonotype was found a few times. This chain uses TRBV9 with TRBJ2-7; 7 bases agree with TRBD2. After removal of 3 bases from V and 2 bases from J, the junction contained 11 bases not matched to a gene. Germline CDR1 reads SGDLS; CDR2 reads YYNGEE. The CDR3 totals 16 residues. CDR3 sequence: CASSAEGLAEAYEQYF. The CDR3 bases are TGTGCCAGCAGCGCCGAAGGTCTAGCGGAGGCCTACGAGCAGTACTTC. Drawing the rest from reference TRBV9 and TRBJ2-7, the complete variable domain is DSGVTQTPKHLITATGQRVTLRCSPRSGDLSVYWYQQSLDQGLQFLIQYYNGEERAKGNILERFSAQQFPDLHSELNLSSLELGDSALYFCASSAEGLAEAYEQYFGPGTRLTVT.

This clonotype was seen more than once but under ten times. The chain recombines TRBV6-6 with TRBJ2-7; no clear D gene. Per the germline V gene, CDR1 is MNHNY and CDR2 is SVGAGI (reference sequence). The V end was cut by 0 bases, the J end by 0 bases, with 6 bases between. The CDR3 loop spans 14 amino acids. CDR3 nucleotides: TGTGCCAGCAGTTACTCCGACAACTCCTACGAGCAGTACTTC. Amino acids: CASSYSDNSYEQYF.

V gene TRBV5-1 combines with J gene TRBJ1-3, with D unresolved. Deletions cut 0 bases from V and 11 bases from J, with 18 bases between. This CDR3 region has 15 residues. Germline V gene lookup returns CDR1 SGHRS and CDR2 YFSETQ. The CDR3 loop is CASSLAGTAEGPIYF. The CDR3, as DNA: TGCGCCAGCAGCTTGGCGGGAACAGCCGAGGGTCCCATATATTTT.

The chain links TRBV9 to TRBJ1-1; 7 bases fit TRBD1. The CDR3 is made up of 14 amino acids. The V gene's germline CDR1 is SGDLS and CDR2 YYNGEE. Losses at the gene ends were 5 bases for V and 6 bases for J; bases not matched to a gene: 10. Here the CDR3 reads CASSPTGLVAEAFF. The CDR3 bases are TGTGCCAGCAGTCCGACAGGGTTGGTGGCTGAAGCTTTCTTT.